Detailed here is one T cell receptor beta chain. No antigen is known for it. This specimen comes from a study of glioma-infiltrating T cells. In the study overall: Low-grade gliomas were grade II; glioblastomas were grade IV at initial diagnosis.

V gave up 8 bases and J gave up 2 bases, with 17 bases separating them. This CDR3 has 15 amino acids. Germline CDR1 MDHEN, CDR2 SYDVKM. Amplification of TCR alpha and beta CDR3 regions from RNA used iRepertoire nested multiplex PCR. MiXCR, run by TCRdb on the multiplex PCR reads, gives a single entry per CDR3 protein. The sample lists about 380,000 distinct CDR3 sequences, 41% occurring once. Study-wide results and limits: Only very few CDR3 sequences appeared in both tissue and blood. Non-neoplastic patients had below-expected tissue-blood divergence, while all gliomas exceeded expectation.

Sample: glioma tissue, nonneoplastic brain tissue, or PBMCs (not recorded which). The sequence derives from a human donor with low-grade glioma or glioblastoma, undergoing nonglioma brain surgery, or in good health (not recorded which). The V gene is TRBV28, the J gene TRBJ2-3; TRBD2 is a possible D gene (5 bases). Here the CDR3 DNA reads TGTGCCAGCGCTCTTCCTGTGGGAGCCACAGATACGCAGTATTTT. Its translation: CASALPVGATDTQYF.